The entry that follows covers one T cell receptor beta chain sequence. The antigen remains undetermined. This sample was included in a study of shared clonotypes between healthy human individuals. Findings and caveats of the study: Among donors, the sharing of clonotypes was expected to be influenced by sequencing depth.

Free of recent acute infections or vaccinations, the donors were healthy HIV-negative adults. CD45RO+ cells plus CCR7-negative CD45RA+ TemRA cells formed CD8 memory. Unmatched junction bases numbered 10, after V lost 6 bases and J lost 3 bases. The germline CDR1 and CDR2 sequences are LNHNV and YYDKDF (reference sequence). This CDR3 is 15 amino acids long. TCRdb's table, derived via immunoSEQ multiplex PCR, lists solely in-frame clones and lacks some. The profile shows hundreds of thousands of clones, over 75% of them singletons. The chain employs TRBV15 and TRBJ1-2; TRBD1 aligns across 7 bases. The sample taken for sequencing was memory CD8+ T cells sorted from blood. Subset: CD45RO+ cells pooled with CCR7-negative TemRA cells. The sequence was collected from a man younger than 35 in good health. CDR3 nucleotide sequence: TGTGCCACCAGAAATCTTACAGGGGCTGACTATGGCTACACCTTC. Translated: CATRNLTGADYGYTF.